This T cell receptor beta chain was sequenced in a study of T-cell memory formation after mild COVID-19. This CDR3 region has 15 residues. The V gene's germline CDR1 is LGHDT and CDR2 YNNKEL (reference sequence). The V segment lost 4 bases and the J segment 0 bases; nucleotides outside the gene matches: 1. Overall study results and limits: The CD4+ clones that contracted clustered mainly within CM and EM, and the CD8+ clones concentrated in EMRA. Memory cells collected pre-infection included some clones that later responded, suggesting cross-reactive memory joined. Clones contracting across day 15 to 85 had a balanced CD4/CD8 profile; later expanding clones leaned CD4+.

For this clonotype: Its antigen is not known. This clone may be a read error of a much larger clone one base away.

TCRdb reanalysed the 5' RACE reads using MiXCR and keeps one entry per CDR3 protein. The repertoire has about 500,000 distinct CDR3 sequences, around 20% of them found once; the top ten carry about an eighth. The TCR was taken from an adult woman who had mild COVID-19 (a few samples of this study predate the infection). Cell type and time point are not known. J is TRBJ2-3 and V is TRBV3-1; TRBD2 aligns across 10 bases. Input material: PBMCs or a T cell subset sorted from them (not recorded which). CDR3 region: CASSPGLASTDTQYF. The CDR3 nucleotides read TGTGCCAGCAGCCCGGGACTAGCGAGCACAGATACGCAGTATTTT.